Below are 9 T cell receptor beta chains sequenced from a single sample in a study of blood T cells in healthy people across ages. The second PCR ran roughly 6 to 11 cycles with a sample-barcoded 5' primer and J-beta primers. TCRdb used MiXCR to reprocess the 5' RACE reads, holding one entry per CDR3 protein. The repertoire includes approximately 800,000 distinct CDR3 sequences, 25% of them detected once, and under 4.5% sits in the top ten. This same sample was also taken into another study, of T cells of mothers and their children.

The sequencing sample was made of blood. The receptors were sampled from a boy aged 10-17 years in good health.

The chain uses TRBV5-1 and TRBJ2-1; D gene uncertain. Between the trimmed V and J ends, which lost 6 bases and 7 bases, there was a span of 20 bases. Germline values: CDR1 SGHRS, CDR2 YFSETQ. The CDR3 loop spans 15 amino acids. In DNA, the CDR3 is TGCGCCAGCAATCTCGGGTTCGGGCTGGGGAATGAGCAGTTCTTC. Translation gives CASNLGFGLGNEQFF.

The V gene is TRBV24-1, the J gene TRBJ2-4; D call uncertain. Trimming removed 8 bases at V and 0 bases at J, with 16 bases between. The CDR3 has 16 amino acids. In germline, CDR1 is KGHDR, CDR2 SFDVKD. CDR3 amino acids: CATKRTDPLAKNIQYF. CDR3 DNA sequence: TGTGCCACCAAAAGGACGGATCCTCTAGCCAAAAACATTCAGTACTTC.

This clonotype has more than one count but fewer than ten. V gene TRBV28 combines with J gene TRBJ1-2; D gene ambiguous. The V end lost 6 bases, the J end lost 6 bases, and 17 bases lay between the germline ends. The germline CDR1 and CDR2 sequences are MDHEN and SYDVKM. The CDR3 loop spans 14 amino acids. In DNA, the CDR3 is TGTGCCAGCAGAGAAACGAGAGGTTTCGATGGCTACACCTTC. Protein product: CASRETRGFDGYTF.

This clonotype came up a few times. The chain carries TRBV27 and TRBJ1-5, with a weak D call TRBD1 (5 bases). V gave up 4 bases and J gave up 7 bases, with 11 bases separating them. The CDR3 is 13 amino acids. Per germline, CDR1 MNHEY and CDR2 SMNVEV (reference sequence). CDR3: CASSSLRGQPQHF. The CDR3 nucleotides are TGTGCCAGCAGTTCCCTGAGGGGCCAGCCCCAGCATTTT.

The table lists this clonotype with a few counts. The chain links TRBV28 to TRBJ2-5; 8 nucleotides match TRBD2. After removal of 2 bases from V and 2 bases from J, the junction contained 7 bases not matched to a gene. Germline CDR1 and CDR2: MDHEN and SYDVKM. This CDR3 is 16 amino acids long. The CDR3 DNA is TGTGCCAGCAGTTTAACAGGTAGCGGGAAGCAAGAGACCCAGTACTTC. Translated, it gives CASSLTGSGKQETQYF.

This clonotype came up a few times. An end of the junction differs from the germline gene, which may be a read error. The genes are TRBV7-9 and TRBJ1-4; 7 bases map to TRBD1. The CDR3 loop spans 14 amino acids. Germline V gene data show CDR1 as SEHNR and CDR2 as FQNEAQ (reference sequence). CDR3 DNA sequence: TGTGCCAGCAGCCCATTGACGGACAGGCAAAAGCTGTTTTTT. Residues: CASSPLTDRQKLFF.

In its sample, this clonotype was seen a few times. The chain couples TRBV7-3 to TRBJ1-1; D is possibly TRBD1 (5 bases). V was trimmed by 1 base and J by 4 bases, leaving 13 bases between them. The CDR3 totals 15 residues. Germline assignment: CDR1 SGHTA and CDR2 FQGTGA. The CDR3 protein is CASSLSPQGGTEAFF. CDR3 bases: TGTGCCAGCAGCTTAAGTCCCCAGGGAGGCACTGAAGCTTTCTTT.

The chain combines TRBV7-6 with TRBJ1-2; D gene uncertain. The CDR3 length is 15 residues. Germline V gene lookup returns CDR1 SGHVS and CDR2 FNYEAQ. V was shortened by 1 base and J by 8 bases, with 17 bases between the two germline ends. CDR3 sequence (DNA): TGTGCCAGCAGCTTAGATTCGGACGGGGTCGGGGGCTACACCTTC. Protein product: CASSLDSDGVGGYTF.

The sample holds a few counts of this clonotype. V is TRBV15 and J is TRBJ2-7, with D tentatively TRBD2 (6 bases). The V end was cut by 0 bases, the J end by 7 bases, with 7 bases between. The CDR3 is 12 residues long. Germline V lookup: CDR1 LNHNV, CDR2 YYDKDF (reference sequence). CDR3 protein: CATSREGGEQYF. The CDR3 bases are TGTGCCACCAGCAGAGAGGGGGGAGAGCAGTACTTC.